The entry below gives a single T cell receptor (beta chain) sequence along with its context. The sample comes from a study of blood T cell repertoires in COVID-19. Some clones are missing from TCRdb's copy, which holds only in-frame ones; the method was immunoSEQ multiplex PCR. This table holds under 250,000 clones, over 75% found once. The TCR sequence derives from a man aged 50 to 60 with COVID-19, enrolled during active disease. The sequenced sample consisted of peripheral blood.

The CDR3 bases are TGTGCCAGCAGCTGGAACAGGGTCCAAGAGACCCAGTACTTC. Translating gives CASSWNRVQETQYF. The chain couples TRBV5-5 to TRBJ2-5, with D perhaps TRBD1 (6 bases). Trimming shortened V by 3 bases and J by 1 base, and 10 bases separated the two germline ends. This CDR3 is 14 amino acids long. Germline values: CDR1 SGHKS, CDR2 YYEKEE (reference sequence).